This passage covers 7 T cell receptor beta chains from one sample sequenced in a study of shared clonotypes between healthy human individuals. Selected positively for CCR7 and CD45RO-negative, naive CD8 cells excluded terminally differentiated effector memory CD45RA+ cells. Sequenced by immunoSEQ multiplex PCR; TCRdb stores in-frame clones only, minus some. The repertoire includes about 820,000 clones, 92% of them detected once, and 24% sits in the top ten. The material sequenced was naive CD8+ T cells sorted from blood. These receptors were obtained from a man in his thirties or forties in good health.

The table lists this clone with a count of one. This chain connects TRBV10-1 to TRBJ1-4, with 8 bases fitting TRBD1. Germline lookup yields CDR1 WNHNN and CDR2 SYGVQD (reference sequence). The CDR3 contains 14 residues. With V trimmed by 4 bases and J by 7 bases, 5 bases remained unmatched. CDR3 region: CASSALTGAEKLFF. The CDR3 DNA reads as TGCGCCAGCAGTGCACTGACAGGGGCTGAAAAACTGTTTTTT.

V and J are TRBV2 and TRBJ2-1; 9 bases fit TRBD1. The CDR3 runs to 15 residues. Looked up from germline, CDR1 is SNHLY and CDR2 is FYNNEI. V dropped 7 bases and J dropped 7; count of bases not matched to a gene: 11. CDR3 sequence (DNA): TGTGCCAGCAAAATATACAGGGGGCGCGCGAATGAGCAGTTCTTC. Protein sequence: CASKIYRGRANEQFF.

The chain links TRBV7-9 to TRBJ2-1, with TRBD2 matching over 7 bases. The CDR3 extends over 13 amino acids. The V gene's germline CDR1 is SEHNR and CDR2 FQNEAQ (reference sequence). V gave up 10 bases and J gave up 8 bases; unmatched junction bases: 11. CDR3 residues: CAKGLLISHEQFF. CDR3 DNA sequence: TGTGCCAAGGGACTATTGATCTCCCATGAGCAGTTCTTC.

This clone has only a few counts. The chain has TRBV21-1 and TRBJ1-3; the table's D gene call, TRBD1, was not cross checked with the DNA. TRBV21-1 is listed as a pseudogene. This CDR3 comprises 16 residues. The CDR3 nucleotides are TGTGCCAGCAGCAATCCGTCACAGGGGACGGGAAACACCATATATTTT. As protein: CASSNPSQGTGNTIYF.

The rearrangement links TRBV5-1 to TRBJ2-7; no clear D. Germline CDR1 and CDR2: SGHRS and YFSETQ. This CDR3 is built from 16 residues. V was cut by 6 bases and J by 2 bases, with 21 bases left in between. The CDR3 is CASTGIEVGLAYEQYF. Written as DNA, the CDR3 is TGCGCCAGCACCGGTATTGAGGTAGGTCTAGCCTACGAGCAGTACTTC.

The chain carries TRBV5-4 and TRBJ2-1, with TRBD2 matching 7 bases. Trimming took 4 bases from V and 6 from J; bases not matched to a gene: 4. This CDR3 is 13 amino acids long. Germline V lookup: CDR1 SGHNT, CDR2 YYREEE (reference sequence). The CDR3 region is CASSQTSINEQFF. The CDR3 DNA sequence: TGTGCCAGCAGCCAGACTAGCATCAATGAGCAGTTCTTC.

This clone was detected once. The genes are TRBV6-5 and TRBJ1-1, with 8 nucleotides matching TRBD1. Trimming took 8 bases from V and 0 from J; bases not matched to a gene: 8. This CDR3 is built from 15 residues. CDR1 is MNHEY, CDR2 SVGAGI, per germline. The CDR3 bases are TGTGCCAGCGCGTTAGGACAGGGCCTGAACACTGAAGCTTTCTTT. Encoded protein: CASALGQGLNTEAFF.